This section outlines one T cell receptor (beta chain) sequence together with its context. The entry originates in a study of blood T cell repertoires in COVID-19. Study details: Both acute and convalescent COVID-19 samples were obtained from the United States, Italy and Spain. The cDNA or gDNA used as material had been derived from T cells, B-cell-depleted T cells, or PBMCs.

As processed by the authors: Estimation of nucleated cell counts relied on the amplification of reference gene primers. The table came from immunoSEQ multiplex PCR; TCRdb's copy has only in-frame clones and leaves some out. The V and J calls and clone size are taken from that table; D and trimming were inferred from the DNA. The sample includes approximately 79,000 clones, roughly 89% of them seen just once. This TCR derives from a man aged 55 to 70 with acute or convalescent COVID-19. Sequencing was performed on peripheral blood.

The CDR3 DNA is TGTGCCAGCAGTGAAGCCAGGGGGCTTGTTCAGCCCCAGCATTTT. Its translation: CASSEARGLVQPQHF. This chain joins TRBV6-1 and TRBJ1-5, with TRBD1 identical over 8 bases. V lost 0 bases to trimming and J lost 6 bases; unmatched junction nucleotides: 4. Germline V gene lookup returns CDR1 MNHNS and CDR2 SASEGT. The CDR3 is 15 residues long.